One and the same sample provided the 5 T cell receptor beta chains below, sequenced in a study of graft-versus-host responses after intestinal transplantation. Antigens of these TCRs are unknown. The table came from immunoSEQ multiplex PCR; TCRdb's copy has only in-frame clones and leaves some out. The sample records around 120,000 clones, about 95% being singletons. This sample comprised unstimulated CD8+ T cells sorted from spleen or lymph node cells, obtained before intestinal transplant. These receptors came from a human donor who received an intestinal transplant.

This chain joins TRBV7-8 and TRBJ2-4, with 7 bases identical to TRBD2. CDR1 is SGHVS and CDR2 is FQNEAQ in the germline V gene. This CDR3 spans 19 amino acids. The trim removed 2 bases at V and 0 bases at J, leaving 13 bases unmatched. This CDR3 reads CASSLTGGSGGLAKNIQYF. In DNA form, the CDR3 reads TGTGCCAGCAGCTTAACTGGCGGGAGTGGGGGTCTAGCCAAAAACATTCAGTACTTC.

As for this clone: This same CDR3 is encoded by further DNA sequences in the sample. The chain employs TRBV19 and TRBJ2-1, with no clear D. The CDR3 sequence is 15 residues long. V lost 1 base and J lost 0, with 7 bases in between. Germline V lookup: CDR1 LNHDA, CDR2 SQIVND (reference sequence). CDR3 residues: CASSIGLSSYNEQFF. The CDR3, as DNA: TGTGCCAGTAGTATAGGACTCAGCTCCTACAATGAGCAGTTCTTC.

This clone has only a few counts. The J gene is TRBJ1-2, the V gene TRBV18, with D possibly matching TRBD1 (5 bases). The CDR3 consists of 15 residues. The germline V gene has CDR1 KGHSH and CDR2 LQKENI. V shed 3 bases and J shed 5 bases, with 16 bases lying between them. The CDR3 loop reads CASSPYSGPLYGYTF. Written as DNA, the CDR3 is TGTGCCAGCTCACCTTACTCGGGACCTCTTTATGGCTACACCTTC.

The gene calls are TRBV4-3 and TRBJ2-1, with 11 bases identical to TRBD1. Germline lookup yields CDR1 LGHNA and CDR2 YSLEER. The V gene end was trimmed by 0 bases and the J gene end by 7 bases; junction bases not matched to a gene: 11. CDR3 length equals 18 residues. The CDR3 sequence: CASSQDLRTGGAGNEQFF. The DNA of the CDR3 is TGCGCCAGCAGCCAAGATCTAAGGACAGGGGGCGCGGGGAATGAGCAGTTCTTC.

CDR3 region: CASSLLGGVVHEQYF. The CDR3 bases are TGTGCCAGCAGTTTATTAGGGGGAGTTGTCCACGAGCAGTACTTC. V gene TRBV27 combines with J gene TRBJ2-7, with D possibly matching TRBD1 (6 bases). CDR1 is MNHEY, CDR2 SMNVEV, per germline (reference sequence). The CDR3 loop spans 15 amino acids. Trimming pared 1 base from V and 5 bases from J, leaving 15 bases between.